A selection of T cell receptor beta chains follows, all from one sample in a study of cytomegalovirus exposure and HLA in healthy donors. Profiling relied on immunoSEQ multiplex PCR, and the TCRdb table lists in-frame clones only, not all of them. The sample carries around 190,000 clones, approximately 86% recorded once. The source material was PBMCs. These receptors originate from a woman aged 18-30 years in good health and CMV-seronegative. The CDR3 runs from the conserved cysteine through the conserved F or W. Fields, in order: J gene, V gene, D gene, clone size, CDR3 length, CDR3 protein, CDR3 DNA. D genes are given only for firm matches. Where a row states a size, it is once, few, many or the class of an expanded clone; other rows omit it.

TRBJ2-1 TRBV5-1 NA NA 17 CASSLAFAGFSYNEQFF TGCGCCAGCAGCTTGGCCTTCGCAGGGTTCTCCTACAATGAGCAGTTCTTC
TRBJ2-1 TRBV2 NA once 15 CASSVRRDFYNEQFF TGTGCCAGCAGTGTTCGCCGGGACTTCTACAATGAGCAGTTCTTC
TRBJ1-4 TRBV6-1 TRBD1 NA 14 CASRKGQTNEKLFF TGTGCCAGCAGGAAGGGACAGACCAATGAAAAACTGTTTTTT
TRBJ1-3 TRBV9 NA NA 16 CASSVGAGSSGNTIYF TGTGCCAGCAGCGTAGGGGCAGGAAGCTCTGGAAACACCATATATTTT
TRBJ2-1 TRBV2 TRBD2 NA 13 CASTGGPPNEQFF TGTGCCAGCACGGGGGGACCTCCCAATGAGCAGTTCTTC
TRBJ1-2 TRBV7-2 TRBD1 NA 15 CASSSGTGGRYGYTF TGTGCCAGCAGCTCGGGGACAGGGGGCCGGTATGGCTACACCTTC
TRBJ2-3 TRBV9 NA NA 14 CASSANLPRETQYF TGTGCCAGCAGCGCAAACCTCCCTCGTGAGACGCAGTATTTT
TRBJ2-7 TRBV2 TRBD1 NA 13 CASRGQGGSEQYF TGTGCCAGCAGGGGACAGGGAGGCAGCGAGCAGTACTTC
TRBJ2-7 TRBV7-2 NA NA 12 CASSPAGGEQYF TGTGCCAGCAGCCCCGCAGGAGGGGAGCAGTACTTC
TRBJ2-1 TRBV5-4 NA NA 13 CASSSSVENEQFF TGTGCCAGCAGCTCCTCGGTCGAGAATGAGCAGTTCTTC
TRBJ2-2 TRBV5-8 NA NA 11 CASSRTGELFF TGTGCCAGCAGCCGCACCGGGGAGCTGTTTTTT
TRBJ2-5 TRBV7-9 NA few 14 CASSLRGGVETQYF TGTGCCAGCAGCTTGAGGGGGGGGGTTGAGACCCAGTACTTC
TRBJ2-5 TRBV9 TRBD2 NA 15 CASSASGTYQETQYF TGTGCCAGCAGCGCTAGCGGGACGTACCAAGAGACCCAGTACTTC
TRBJ2-2 TRBV27 TRBD2 NA 19 CASSLFSVVSSGKGGELFF TGTGCCAGCAGTTTATTCAGCGTAGTGTCTAGCGGGAAGGGTGGGGAGCTGTTTTTT
TRBJ1-2 TRBV19 NA NA 13 CASNNQEYYGYTF TGTGCCAGCAATAACCAGGAATACTATGGCTACACCTTC
TRBJ2-5 TRBV7-6 TRBD2 NA 14 CASSWIAGEETQYF TGTGCCAGCAGCTGGATAGCGGGAGAAGAGACCCAGTACTTC
TRBJ1-1 TRBV6-6 NA few 14 CASSLLAGNTEAFF TGTGCCAGCAGTCTCTTGGCAGGGAACACTGAAGCTTTCTTT
TRBJ1-6 TRBV2 NA few 13 CASSPGPNSPLHF TGTGCCAGCAGTCCAGGGCCAAATTCACCCCTCCACTTT
TRBJ2-7 TRBV5-1 NA NA 12 CASSSLLEEQYF TGCGCCAGCAGCTCCCTATTAGAAGAGCAGTACTTC
TRBJ2-5 TRBV7-3 TRBD1 NA 16 CASSSSGTGGGETQYF TGTGCCAGCAGCTCGTCCGGGACAGGGGGCGGGGAGACCCAGTACTTC
TRBJ1-5 TRBV12-5 NA NA 17 CASGLVREGQSNQPQHF TGTGCTAGTGGTTTGGTCCGGGAGGGGCAAAGCAATCAGCCCCAGCATTTT
TRBJ1-4 TRBV28 TRBD1 once 18 CASSLQIDGTGRNEKLFF TGTGCCAGCAGTTTACAGATAGACGGGACAGGAAGGAATGAAAAACTGTTTTTT
TRBJ1-1 TRBV7-9 NA once 17 CASSPRIFEGVGTEAFF TGTGCCAGCAGCCCCCGAATCTTCGAGGGAGTTGGCACTGAAGCTTTCTTT
TRBJ2-5 TRBV7-8 TRBD2 NA 17 CASSLRGASGRTETQYF TGTGCCAGCAGTCTACGAGGGGCTAGCGGGAGGACAGAGACCCAGTACTTC
TRBJ1-2 TRBV4-2 NA NA 14 CASSQVQGNYGYTF TGTGCCAGCAGCCAAGTCCAGGGGAACTATGGCTACACCTTC
TRBJ2-1 TRBV4-1 TRBD2 NA 16 CASSPGTSGTLGEQFF TGCGCCAGCAGCCCCGGGACTAGCGGGACTCTCGGTGAGCAGTTCTTC
TRBJ1-2 TRBV18 TRBD1 NA 13 CASSPTGPYGYTF TGTGCCAGCTCACCGACAGGGCCCTATGGCTACACCTTC
TRBJ2-1 TRBV7-9 NA NA 12 CASSLVSNEQFF TGTGCCAGCAGCTTAGTGTCAAATGAGCAGTTCTTC
TRBJ1-1 TRBV11-2 TRBD1 NA 15 CASSLLQGVNTEAFF TGTGCCAGCAGCTTATTACAGGGGGTGAACACTGAAGCTTTCTTT
TRBJ2-5 TRBV10-1 TRBD2 NA 15 CASSPGSGLAQTQYF TGCGCCAGCAGCCCGGGATCGGGACTAGCGCAGACCCAGTACTTC
TRBJ1-2 TRBV6-5 NA NA 14 CASRPDSLGYGYTF TGTGCCAGCAGACCCGACAGCCTTGGCTATGGCTACACCTTC
TRBJ2-7 TRBV7-2 NA few 12 CASSPTLYEQYF TGTGCCAGCAGCCCTACCCTCTACGAGCAGTACTTC
TRBJ1-6 TRBV4-2 NA NA 15 CASSQDGLSVSPLHF TGTGCCAGCAGCCAAGATGGTTTATCGGTCTCACCCCTCCACTTT
TRBJ1-3 TRBV4-1 NA NA 15 CASSQDRSSGNTIYF TGCGCCAGCAGCCAAGACAGATCATCTGGAAACACCATATATTTT
TRBJ1-1 TRBV19 NA NA 14 CASRAGRGNTEAFF TGTGCCAGTAGGGCGGGACGGGGGAACACTGAAGCTTTCTTT
TRBJ2-7 TRBV7-3 TRBD2 NA 14 CASSSTGLAHEQYF TGTGCCAGCAGCTCTACGGGACTAGCCCACGAGCAGTACTTC
TRBJ2-7 TRBV27 NA NA 10 CASSFWHKYF TGTGCCAGCAGTTTTTGGCACAAGTACTTC
TRBJ2-2 TRBV10-3 NA NA 13 CAAQASEDGELFF TGTGCCGCCCAGGCGTCCGAAGACGGGGAGCTGTTTTTT
TRBJ2-7 TRBV5-5 NA NA 12 CASSFNSYEQYF TGTGCCAGCAGCTTCAATTCCTACGAGCAGTACTTC
TRBJ1-3 TRBV6-6 NA NA 16 CASSPGGTSSGNTIYF TGTGCCAGCAGCCCCGGAGGGACGAGCTCTGGAAACACCATATATTTT
TRBJ1-1 TRBV7-2 NA NA 16 CASSPPGAGGNTEAFF TGTGCCAGCAGCCCCCCCGGGGCGGGAGGGAACACTGAAGCTTTCTTT